A selection of T cell receptor beta chains follows, all from one sample in a study of cytomegalovirus exposure and HLA in healthy donors. Using immunoSEQ multiplex PCR, the repertoire was profiled, and TCRdb retains in-frame clones only, with some absent. The top ten hold 2% to 3% of the sample, which has about 130,000 clones, 84% seen once. The sample consisted of PBMCs. The receptors were sampled from a man aged 45 to 65 in good health and CMV-seronegative. Both conserved end residues are part of each CDR3. D genes are given only for firm matches. Not all rows give a size; the values are once, few, many and, for expanded clones, a class.

D gene,clone size,J gene,V gene,CDR3 protein,CDR3 DNA
TRBD2,.,TRBJ2-5,TRBV10-3,CAISESTSGGIIETQYF,TGTGCCATCAGTGAGTCGACTAGCGGGGGGATTATTGAGACCCAGTACTTC
TRBD2,.,TRBJ2-7,TRBV6-5,CASSYSYGLAGEQYF,TGTGCCAGCAGTTACTCCTACGGACTAGCTGGCGAGCAGTACTTC
.,once,TRBJ1-2,TRBV18,CASSPMGFTGTNYGYTF,TGTGCCAGCTCACCAATGGGATTTACAGGGACTAACTATGGCTACACCTTC
.,.,TRBJ2-3,TRBV6-5,CASSQRSFTDTQYF,TGTGCCAGCAGTCAGCGGAGTTTCACAGATACGCAGTATTTT
.,.,TRBJ1-2,TRBV19,CASSIDLAGPPYGYTF,TGTGCCAGTAGTATAGATCTAGCGGGGCCGCCCTATGGCTACACCTTC
.,.,TRBJ2-7,TRBV4-1,CASSQVGVSYEQYF,TGCGCCAGCAGCCAAGTGGGAGTCTCCTACGAGCAGTACTTC
.,few,TRBJ2-7,TRBV9,CASSGLTGEQYF,TGTGCCAGCAGCGGACTAACGGGGGAGCAGTACTTC
TRBD1,.,TRBJ1-3,TRBV5-1,CASSPAGTAGNTIYF,TGCGCCAGCAGCCCGGCGGGGACAGCTGGAAACACCATATATTTT
.,.,TRBJ2-5,TRBV5-4,CASSLRWQGQETQYF,TGTGCCAGCAGCTTGAGGTGGCAGGGCCAAGAGACCCAGTACTTC
TRBD2,.,TRBJ2-3,TRBV5-1,CASSFGQGLVVTDTQYF,TGCGCCAGCAGCTTTGGGCAGGGACTAGTAGTAACAGATACGCAGTATTTT
.,.,TRBJ2-6,TRBV30,CAWYNQGSGANVLTF,TGTGCCTGGTACAACCAGGGCTCTGGGGCCAACGTCCTGACTTTC
.,few,TRBJ1-2,TRBV7-2,CASSLQGNGYTF,TGTGCCAGCAGCCTCCAGGGCAATGGCTACACCTTC